The 18 T cell receptor beta chains below all came from one sample that was sequenced in a study of cytomegalovirus exposure and HLA in healthy donors. Primers included in the PCR were 60 Vbeta and 13 Jbeta primers. Clones were sequenced by immunoSEQ multiplex PCR, and TCRdb holds only the in-frame ones, with some missing. The repertoire consists of some 120,000 clones, with about 80% occurring once and the leading ten covering roughly a tenth. Sample: PBMCs. The receptors originated from a young man in good health and CMV-seropositive.

V gene TRBV6-1 combines with J gene TRBJ1-5; D is ambiguous. V was cut by 11 bases and J by 6 bases, with 17 bases left in between. Germline V gene lookup returns CDR1 MNHNS and CDR2 SASEGT. The CDR3 is made up of 13 amino acids. The CDR3 coding sequence is TGTGCCTGTCGGGAGGACTTTGTTCAGCCCCAGCATTTT. This encodes CACREDFVQPQHF.

V usage is TRBV29-1 and J usage is TRBJ1-2; D remains ambiguous. Germline CDR1 and CDR2: SQVTM and ANQGSEA. The CDR3 has 15 amino acids. Trimming stripped 4 bases from V and 0 bases from J, with 15 bases between. For the CDR3, the DNA is TGCAGCGTTGCCGGAGAGCTAGCATCTAACTATGGCTACACCTTC. Protein sequence: CSVAGELASNYGYTF.

This clone was seen a few times. The chain recombines TRBV28 with TRBJ1-2, with TRBD1 as a possible D gene (5 bases). In germline, CDR1 is MDHEN, CDR2 SYDVKM. The CDR3 extends over 14 amino acids. Trimming took 8 bases from V and 2 from J, leaving 15 bases between them. CDR3 nucleotides: TGTGCCAGCCGTCCGGGGGGGACGAACTATGGCTACACCTTC. This gives the protein CASRPGGTNYGYTF.

The rearrangement joins TRBV10-2 to TRBJ2-7, with 10 bases that match TRBD2. The V and J ends lost 4 bases and 8 bases, in that order; junction bases with no gene match: 11. The CDR3 runs to 15 residues. Germline CDR1 and CDR2: WSHSY and SAAADI. The CDR3 here is CASSGGSGRADKQYF. CDR3 DNA sequence: TGCGCCAGCAGTGGGGGGAGCGGGAGGGCCGATAAGCAGTACTTC.

The chain links TRBV19 to TRBJ1-2; maybe TRBD1 (6 bases). With 3 bases removed from V and 2 bases from J, the gap between germline ends came to 13 bases. This CDR3 contains 15 residues. Germline V gene lookup returns CDR1 LNHDA and CDR2 SQIVND (reference sequence). In DNA, the CDR3 is TGTGCCAGTAGTATTCAGTTGACAGGCAACTATGGCTACACCTTC. Translating it yields CASSIQLTGNYGYTF.

The chain uses TRBV6-5 and TRBJ1-4; 7 nucleotides line up with TRBD1. The CDR3 runs to 15 residues. Germline V gives CDR1 MNHEY, CDR2 SVGAGI. V lost 4 bases to trimming and J lost 8 bases; unmatched junction nucleotides: 10. CDR3 loop: CASSLTQGDVEKLFF. Here the CDR3 DNA reads TGTGCCAGCAGTTTAACCCAGGGGGACGTCGAAAAACTGTTTTTT.

The J gene is TRBJ2-1, the V gene TRBV27, with D possibly being TRBD2 (6 bases). V was pared by 6 bases and J by 4 bases, with 19 bases between. This CDR3 is 16 amino acids long. Germline-derived CDR1 and CDR2 are MNHEY and SMNVEV (reference sequence). CDR3 in DNA: TGTGCCAGCAGGACCGAAGCGATAGCGGCATACAATGAGCAGTTCTTC. Encoded protein: CASRTEAIAAYNEQFF.

The chain employs TRBV5-1 and TRBJ2-2, with D possibly matching TRBD2 (5 bases). Germline CDR1 SGHRS, CDR2 YFSETQ. The length of the CDR3 is 13 residues. V lost 3 bases and J lost 5, with 8 bases in between. The DNA of the CDR3 is TGCGCCAGCAGCTCCCGAGGGACCGGGGAGCTGTTTTTT. This gives the protein CASSSRGTGELFF.

The V and J genes are TRBV7-7 and TRBJ2-5, with TRBD2 identical over 7 bases. Per germline, CDR1 SSHAT and CDR2 FNYEAQ (reference sequence). This CDR3 is 16 amino acids long. Unmatched junction bases numbered 12, after V lost 3 bases and J lost 5 bases. The DNA of the CDR3 is TGTGCCAGCAGCTTGTTGGGAGGGGCTGCAGCGGAGACCCAGTACTTC. Translating it yields CASSLLGGAAAETQYF.

This CDR3 is CASSPRVAGVLQYF. In DNA form, the CDR3 reads TGCGCCAGCAGCCCCCGGGTAGCGGGAGTTCTGCAGTATTTT. The chain has TRBV4-3 and TRBJ2-3; 9 nucleotides match TRBD2. Germline values: CDR1 LGHNA, CDR2 YSLEER. J was trimmed by 11 bases and V by 4 bases; bases with no gene match: 10. The CDR3 has 14 residues.

The genes are TRBV9 and TRBJ2-3; 7 nucleotides align to TRBD2. The germline V gene encodes CDR1 SGDLS and CDR2 YYNGEE. Losses at the gene ends were 3 bases for V and 1 base for J; bases not matched to a gene: 5. The CDR3 spans 15 residues. CDR3 sequence (DNA): TGTGCCAGCAGCGGAAGCGGGACCGGCACAGATACGCAGTATTTT. Its translation: CASSGSGTGTDTQYF.

This clone came up once. The V gene is TRBV6-5, the J gene TRBJ2-7; 9 bases are a match to TRBD2. The junction had 6 bases not matched to a gene; V was cut back by 6 bases and J by 3 bases. The CDR3 length is 14 residues. CDR1 is MNHEY and CDR2 is SVGAGI in the germline V gene. The CDR3 sequence: CASSIHSGSYEQYF. The CDR3 bases are TGTGCCAGCAGCATCCATAGCGGGAGCTACGAGCAGTACTTC.

This rearrangement joins TRBV9 to TRBJ2-1, with 13 bases identical to TRBD2. The V segment lost 3 bases and the J segment 0 bases; nucleotides outside the gene matches: 15. The germline V gene has CDR1 SGDLS and CDR2 YYNGEE. The CDR3 loop spans 21 amino acids. The chain's CDR3 is CASSARTSGRARYSSYNEQFF. The CDR3 nucleotides read TGTGCCAGCAGCGCAAGAACTAGCGGGAGGGCCCGATACAGCTCCTACAATGAGCAGTTCTTC.

About this clone itself: Other DNA sequences in this specimen translate into the identical CDR3. The chain has TRBV7-9 and TRBJ2-7; TRBD2 is a possible D gene (5 bases). The length of the CDR3 is 11 residues. The V and J ends lost 5 bases and 7 bases respectively, with 9 bases between them. Germline assignment: CDR1 SEHNR and CDR2 FQNEAQ (reference sequence). The CDR3 protein is CASSLSGEQYF. CDR3 coding DNA: TGTGCCAGCAGCCTCTCGGGGGAGCAGTACTTC.

The chain couples TRBV5-1 to TRBJ2-7; the match to TRBD2 covers 9 bases. Germline trimming cut 6 bases from V and 6 bases from J; bases unmatched to any gene: 16. The CDR3 runs 16 residues. Germline-derived CDR1 and CDR2 are SGHRS and YFSETQ. CDR3 protein: CASKRVSSGSGGEQYF. In DNA form, the CDR3 reads TGCGCCAGCAAAAGAGTGAGTAGCGGGAGCGGGGGCGAGCAGTACTTC.

V is TRBV28 and J is TRBJ2-5; D call uncertain. The ends were cut back, 2 bases at V and 1 base at J, with 11 bases in the middle. CDR3 size: 15 residues. Germline-derived CDR1 and CDR2 are MDHEN and SYDVKM. CDR3 residues: CASSLNGVTQETQYF. Written as DNA, the CDR3 is TGTGCCAGCAGTTTAAACGGTGTCACCCAAGAGACCCAGTACTTC. The complete variable domain, with remaining parts taken from reference TRBV28 and TRBJ2-5, reads DVKVTQSSRYLVKRTGEKVFLECVQDMDHENMFWYRQDPGLGLRLIYFSYDVKMKEKGDIPEGYSVSREKKERFSLILESASTNQTSMYLCASSLNGVTQETQYFGPGTRLLVL.

This chain uses TRBV4-3 with TRBJ2-1; TRBD1 is a possible D gene (5 bases). Trimming removed 3 bases at V and 6 bases at J, with 9 bases between. CDR1 is LGHNA and CDR2 is YSLEER in the germline V gene. CDR3 length equals 13 residues. Written as DNA, the CDR3 is TGCGCCAGCAGCCACCTCCAGGGCAATGAGCAGTTCTTC. This codes for CASSHLQGNEQFF.

V usage is TRBV10-1 and J usage is TRBJ2-5, with D possibly matching TRBD2 (7 bases). The V gene lost 2 bases and the J gene lost 4 bases, with 14 bases spanning the gap. The germline gives CDR1 WNHNN, CDR2 SYGVQD (reference sequence). CDR3 size: 15 residues. The chain's CDR3 is CASSERGRGRETQYF. CDR3 in DNA: TGCGCCAGCAGTGAGAGAGGGCGGGGGCGAGAGACCCAGTACTTC.